Listed below are T cell receptor beta chains from one sample, sequenced in a study of T cells in Graves' hyperthyroidism and ophthalmopathy. TCRdb re-called the multiplex PCR reads through MiXCR, storing one row per CDR3 protein. The sample shows roughly 750,000 distinct CDR3 sequences, 16% of them seen only once. What was sequenced was blood. These TCRs come from a young man with Graves' hyperthyroidism. Each CDR3 is given with its conserved first and last residue. A D gene is named only where the DNA matches it firmly. Part of the rows lack a size; the others show once, few, many or a class for expanded clones.

>many|TRBJ1-1|-|TRBV3-1
TGTGCCAGCAGCCAAGCCCCTTTTCGGGACACTGAAGCTTTCTTT
CASSQAPFRDTEAFF
>few|TRBJ1-2|-|TRBV20-1
TGCAGTGCTAGGAAAGACAGCCTATATGGCTACACCTTC
CSARKDSLYGYTF
>many|TRBJ1-1|-|TRBV2
TGTGCCAGCAGCGGTACCATGAACACTGAAGCTTTCTTT
CASSGTMNTEAFF
>few|TRBJ1-1|-|TRBV28
TGTGCCAGCAGCGCCCCCCGGAAGGAGAACACTGAAGCTTTCTTT
CASSAPRKENTEAFF
>few|TRBJ2-7|-|TRBV29-1
TGCAGCGTTGAAGACGTGAGCTCCTACGAGCAGTACTTC
CSVEDVSSYEQYF
>-|TRBJ1-3|-|TRBV27
TGTGCCAGCAGTTTTTTGCCCCCCACTGGAAACACCATATATTTT
CASSFLPPTGNTIYF
>many|TRBJ2-7|TRBD2|TRBV12-3/TRBV12-4
TGTGCCAGCAGCTTCGGACTAGCGGGAGGATACTCCTACGAGCAGTACTTC
CASSFGLAGGYSYEQYF
>many|TRBJ2-5|TRBD1|TRBV7-2
TGTGCCAGCAGCAAGGACAGGACACAAGAGACCCAGTACTTC
CASSKDRTQETQYF
>many|TRBJ1-1|-|TRBV5-1
TGCGCCAGCACCCACCGGGACCAGAACACTGAAGCTTTCTTT
CASTHRDQNTEAFF
>-|TRBJ2-6|TRBD1|TRBV18
TGTGCCAGCTCACCAAAACAGGGGGAAGCTGGGGCCAACGTCCTGACTTTC
CASSPKQGEAGANVLTF
>few|TRBJ2-7|TRBD2|TRBV4-2
TGTGCCAGCAGCCGCGGAGTGGCGGGAGAGGGAAAGGAGCAGTACTTC
CASSRGVAGEGKEQYF
>many|TRBJ2-3|-|TRBV12-3/TRBV12-4
TGTGCCAGCAGTTTAGTTGGGGGAGTGGCAGATACGCAGTATTTT
CASSLVGGVADTQYF
>many|TRBJ1-4|-|TRBV6-2/TRBV6-3
TGTGCCAGCAGTTCTCCAGGACGGACAACAACTAATGAAAAACTGTTTTTT
CASSSPGRTTTNEKLFF
>many|TRBJ2-7|-|TRBV18
TGTGCCAGCTCACCACCGGCACGCAGGGGAATAGGTTCCGAGCAGTACTTC
CASSPPARRGIGSEQYF
>-|TRBJ2-1|TRBD2|TRBV10-3
TGTGCCATCAGTGAGTCGAAGGCTAGCGGAGTTGGGCAGTTCTTC
CAISESKASGVGQFF
>-|TRBJ2-1|-|TRBV11-1
TGTGCCAGCAGCTTAGAGGCGGCCGGCTCCTACAATGAGCAGTTCTTC
CASSLEAAGSYNEQFF
>-|TRBJ1-1|-|TRBV5-8
TGTGCCAGCAGCCGGGCCCAAGGTGTCAAAGCTTTCTTT
CASSRAQGVKAFF
>many|TRBJ2-2|TRBD2|TRBV28
TGTGCCAGCAGTCCGGGGGGGGGACTAGCAGACACCGGGGAGCTGTTTTTT
CASSPGGGLADTGELFF
>-|TRBJ1-1|-|TRBV29-1
TGCAGCGTTCGGGGGACTTACACTGAAGCTTTCTTT
CSVRGTYTEAFF
>many|TRBJ2-7|TRBD2|TRBV13
TGTGCCAGCAGCCCAGGGACTAGCGGGCACTACGAGCAGTACTTC
CASSPGTSGHYEQYF
>-|TRBJ2-3|-|TRBV28
TGTGCCAGCAGTTTAGTAGCAGGACGCACAGATACGCAGTATTTT
CASSLVAGRTDTQYF
>few|TRBJ2-7|-|TRBV7-9
TGTGCCAGCAGCTTAACAGGGTCTGGAGAGCAGTACTTC
CASSLTGSGEQYF
>many|TRBJ1-2|-|TRBV28
TGTGCCAGCAGTTTGAGAGGGGACTACTATGGCTACACCTTC
CASSLRGDYYGYTF
>-|TRBJ2-7|-|TRBV6-1
TGCGGGGTTGGCTACGAGCAGTACTTC
CGVGYEQYF
>many|TRBJ2-4|TRBD2|TRBV20-1
TGCAGTGCTAGGACTAGCGGGACCAAAAACATTCAGTACTTC
CSARTSGTKNIQYF
>-|TRBJ1-2|-|TRBV20-1
TGCAGTGTTAAAGGTTACGGCTACACCTTC
CSVKGYGYTF
>many|TRBJ2-7|TRBD2|TRBV7-2
TGTGCCAGCAGCTTAGTGGGACTAGCGGGAATCGACGAGCAGTACTTC
CASSLVGLAGIDEQYF